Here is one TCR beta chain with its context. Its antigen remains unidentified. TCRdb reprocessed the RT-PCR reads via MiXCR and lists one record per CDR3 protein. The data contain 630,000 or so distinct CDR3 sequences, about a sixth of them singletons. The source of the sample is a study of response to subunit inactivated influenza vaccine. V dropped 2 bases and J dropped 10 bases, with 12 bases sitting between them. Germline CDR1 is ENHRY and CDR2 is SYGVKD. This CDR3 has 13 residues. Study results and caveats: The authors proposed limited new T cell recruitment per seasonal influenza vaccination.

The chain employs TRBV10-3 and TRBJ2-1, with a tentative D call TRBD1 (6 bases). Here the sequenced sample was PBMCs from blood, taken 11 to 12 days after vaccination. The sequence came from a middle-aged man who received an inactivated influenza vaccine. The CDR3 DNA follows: TGTGCCATCAGTGAGACAGGGACGAACGAGCAGTTCTTC. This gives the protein CAISETGTNEQFF.